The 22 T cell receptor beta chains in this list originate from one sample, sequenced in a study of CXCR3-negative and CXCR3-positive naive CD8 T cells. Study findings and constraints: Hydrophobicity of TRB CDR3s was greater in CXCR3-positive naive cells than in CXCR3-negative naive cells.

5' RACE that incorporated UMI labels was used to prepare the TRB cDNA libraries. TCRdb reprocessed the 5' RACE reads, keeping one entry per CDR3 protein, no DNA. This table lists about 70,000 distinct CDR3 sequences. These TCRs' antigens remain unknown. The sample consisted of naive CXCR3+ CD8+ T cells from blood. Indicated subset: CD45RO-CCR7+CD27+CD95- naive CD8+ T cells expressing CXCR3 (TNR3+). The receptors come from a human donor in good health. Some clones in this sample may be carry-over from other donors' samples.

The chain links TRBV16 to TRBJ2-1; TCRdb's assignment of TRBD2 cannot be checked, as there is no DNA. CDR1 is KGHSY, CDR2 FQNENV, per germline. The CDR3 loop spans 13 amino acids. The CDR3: CASSQFPTSGRLF.

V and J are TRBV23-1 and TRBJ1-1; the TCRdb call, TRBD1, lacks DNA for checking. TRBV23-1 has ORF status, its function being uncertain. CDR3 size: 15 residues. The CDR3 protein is CASSQWGQGNTEAFF.

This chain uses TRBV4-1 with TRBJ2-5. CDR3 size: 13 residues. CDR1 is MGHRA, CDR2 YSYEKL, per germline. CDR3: CASSQVQQETQYF.

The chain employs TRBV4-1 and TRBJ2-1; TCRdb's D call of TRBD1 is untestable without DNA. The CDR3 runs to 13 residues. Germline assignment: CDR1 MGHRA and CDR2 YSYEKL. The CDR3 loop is CASSQVGPLEQFF.

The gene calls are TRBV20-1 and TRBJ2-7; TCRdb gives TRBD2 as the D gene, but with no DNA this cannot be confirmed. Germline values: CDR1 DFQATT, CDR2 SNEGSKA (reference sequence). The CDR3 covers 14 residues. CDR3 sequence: CSARDTEAVYEQYF.

CDR3 region: CASGLVRPRTESSYEQYF. This chain joins TRBV12-5 and TRBJ2-7; TCRdb designates TRBD1, a call that cannot be tested without DNA. Germline CDR1 is LGHNT and CDR2 is FRNRAP. The CDR3 consists of 18 residues. Full variable domain (remainder filled in from reference TRBV12-5 and TRBJ2-7): DARVTQTPRHKVTEMGQEVTMRCQPILGHNTVFWYRQTMMQGLELLAYFRNRAPLDDSGMPKDRFSAEMPDATLATLKIQPSEPRDSAVYFCASGLVRPRTESSYEQYFGPGTRLTVT.

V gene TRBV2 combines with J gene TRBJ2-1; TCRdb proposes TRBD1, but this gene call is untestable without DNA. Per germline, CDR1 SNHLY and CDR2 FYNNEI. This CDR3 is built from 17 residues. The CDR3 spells CASNGQVSKPTSNEQFF.

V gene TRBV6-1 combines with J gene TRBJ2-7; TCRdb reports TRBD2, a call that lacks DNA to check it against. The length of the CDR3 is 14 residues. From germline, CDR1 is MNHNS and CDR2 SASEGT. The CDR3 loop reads CASSEGEGFYEQYF.

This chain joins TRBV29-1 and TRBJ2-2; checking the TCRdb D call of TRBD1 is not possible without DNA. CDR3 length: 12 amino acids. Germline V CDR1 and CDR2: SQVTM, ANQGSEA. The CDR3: CSVLRGTGELFF.

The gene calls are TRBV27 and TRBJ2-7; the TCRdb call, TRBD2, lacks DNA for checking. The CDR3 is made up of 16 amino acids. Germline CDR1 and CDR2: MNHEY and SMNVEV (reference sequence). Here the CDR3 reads CASSLVSGRLEYEQYF.

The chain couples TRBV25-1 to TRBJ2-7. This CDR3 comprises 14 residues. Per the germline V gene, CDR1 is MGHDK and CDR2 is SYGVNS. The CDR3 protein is CASSEYAGPYEQYF.

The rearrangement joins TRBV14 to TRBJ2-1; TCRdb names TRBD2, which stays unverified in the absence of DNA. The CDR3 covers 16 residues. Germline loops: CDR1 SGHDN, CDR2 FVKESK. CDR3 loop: CASSQDELAGYFEQFF.

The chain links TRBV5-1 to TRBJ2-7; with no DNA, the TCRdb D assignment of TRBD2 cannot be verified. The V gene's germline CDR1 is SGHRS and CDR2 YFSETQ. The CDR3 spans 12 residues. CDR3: CASSFEGREQYF.

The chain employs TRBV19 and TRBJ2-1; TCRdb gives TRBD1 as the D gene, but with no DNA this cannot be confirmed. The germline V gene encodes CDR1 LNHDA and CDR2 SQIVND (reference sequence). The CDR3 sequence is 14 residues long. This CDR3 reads CASSIGLAPLGLFF.

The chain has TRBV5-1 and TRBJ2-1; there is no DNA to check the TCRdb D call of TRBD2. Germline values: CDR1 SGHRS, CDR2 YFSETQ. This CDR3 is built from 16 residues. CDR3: CASSVIPGLGTSEQFF.

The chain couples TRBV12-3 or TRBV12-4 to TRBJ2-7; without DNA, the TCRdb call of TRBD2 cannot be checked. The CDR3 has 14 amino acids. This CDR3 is CASSWGLAPSEQYF.

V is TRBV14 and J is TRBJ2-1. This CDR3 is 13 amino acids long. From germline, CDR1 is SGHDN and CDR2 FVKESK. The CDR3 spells CASSQEFGGKQFF.

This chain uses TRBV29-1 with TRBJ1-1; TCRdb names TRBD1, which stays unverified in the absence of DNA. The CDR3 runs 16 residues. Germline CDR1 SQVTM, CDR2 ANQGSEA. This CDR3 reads CSVEGGAGDGETEAFF.

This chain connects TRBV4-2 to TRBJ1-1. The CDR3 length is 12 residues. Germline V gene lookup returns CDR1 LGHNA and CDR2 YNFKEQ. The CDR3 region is CATQSMNTEAFF.

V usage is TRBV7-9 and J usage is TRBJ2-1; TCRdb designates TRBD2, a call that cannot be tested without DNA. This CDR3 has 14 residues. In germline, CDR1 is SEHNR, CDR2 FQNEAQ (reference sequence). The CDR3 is CASSPGRSDNEQFF.

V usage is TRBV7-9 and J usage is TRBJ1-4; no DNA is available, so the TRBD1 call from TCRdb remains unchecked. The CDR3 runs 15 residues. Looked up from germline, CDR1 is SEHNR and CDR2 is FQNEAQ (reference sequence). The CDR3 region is CASNHGSGSPEKLFF.

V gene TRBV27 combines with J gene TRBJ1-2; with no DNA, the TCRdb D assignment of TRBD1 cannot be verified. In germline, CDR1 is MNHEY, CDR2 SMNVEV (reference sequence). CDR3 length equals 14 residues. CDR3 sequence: CASSLDRGNYGYTF.